The 17 T cell receptor beta chains presented below share a single source sample, sequenced in a study of T cell changes during pregnancy in multiple sclerosis. Method: immunoSEQ multiplex PCR; TCRdb's copy keeps in-frame clones and lacks some. This sample carries more than 65,000 clones, approximately 90% of them seen once, and the ten largest clones take roughly 2.5%. The material sequenced was peripheral blood, taken in the first trimester of pregnancy. These receptors all stem from a female donor with multiple sclerosis, enrolled in a pregnancy study.

The chain employs TRBV4-1 and TRBJ2-5; a possible D gene is TRBD1 (5 bases). The CDR3 contains 13 residues. CDR1 and CDR2 (germline): MGHRA, YSYEKL. Deletions cut 0 bases from V and 5 bases from J, with 7 bases between. This CDR3 reads CASSQDYRETQYF. CDR3 DNA sequence: TGCGCCAGCAGCCAAGATTACAGGGAGACCCAGTACTTC.

As regards this clone: A junction boundary mismatches the germline segment, possibly from a read error. The J gene is TRBJ1-1, the V gene TRBV5-4, with D perhaps TRBD1 (5 bases). CDR3 length equals 15 residues. Looked up from germline, CDR1 is SGHNT and CDR2 is YYREEE (reference sequence). CDR3 in amino acids: CASSLVGALNTEAFF. The CDR3 DNA reads TGTGCCAGCAGCTTGGTTGGGGCGTTGAATACTGAAGCTTTCTTT.

The rearrangement uses TRBV7-6 and TRBJ2-3; D ambiguous. The length of the CDR3 is 13 residues. Trimming left V 5 bases short and J 5 bases short, with 11 bases between. CDR1 and CDR2 from the germline V gene are SGHVS and FNYEAQ. The CDR3 nucleotides are TGTGCCAGCAGCCAAAACTATGGAGATACGCAGTATTTT. Amino acid sequence: CASSQNYGDTQYF.

The chain links TRBV5-1 to TRBJ2-5; TRBD2 agrees at 11 bases. V was pared by 4 bases and J by 2 bases, with 7 bases of the junction left unmatched. The CDR3 consists of 16 residues. Germline assignment: CDR1 SGHRS and CDR2 YFSETQ. The CDR3: CASSVLAGGRQETQYF. CDR3 in DNA: TGCGCCAGCAGCGTATTAGCGGGAGGGAGGCAAGAGACCCAGTACTTC.

The chain employs TRBV2 and TRBJ2-5; 10 bases agree with TRBD2. CDR3 length: 15 residues. Per germline, CDR1 SNHLY and CDR2 FYNNEI. V trimming: 6 bases; J trimming: 7 bases; junction bases outside the gene matches: 11. CDR3 sequence: CASSAAGGAIGTQYF. DNA for the CDR3: TGTGCCAGCAGCGCAGCGGGGGGGGCTATCGGGACCCAGTACTTC.

The V and J genes are TRBV5-1 and TRBJ2-5, with 7 nucleotides matching TRBD2. The CDR3 is 14 amino acids. V trimming: 2 bases; J trimming: 2 bases; junction bases outside the gene matches: 3. Germline V gene lookup returns CDR1 SGHRS and CDR2 YFSETQ. CDR3 residues: CASSLERGQETQYF. The DNA of the CDR3 is TGCGCCAGCAGCTTAGAGCGGGGTCAAGAGACCCAGTACTTC.

The rearrangement uses TRBV19 and TRBJ2-3; D remains ambiguous. CDR1 LNHDA and CDR2 SQIVND come from the germline V gene (reference sequence). The ends were cut back, 0 bases at V and 7 bases at J, with 8 bases in the middle. The CDR3 contains 13 residues. CDR3 DNA sequence: TGTGCCAGTAGTATAGATACACTAAATACGCAGTATTTT. Encoded protein: CASSIDTLNTQYF.

The chain has TRBV25-1 and TRBJ2-5; D might be TRBD1 (5 bases). The CDR3 sequence is 14 residues long. From germline, CDR1 is MGHDK and CDR2 SYGVNS. V gave up 8 bases and J gave up 7 bases, with 20 bases separating them. CDR3 in amino acids: CASSKDTKGGTQYF. CDR3 bases: TGTGCCAGCTCAAAGGACACTAAAGGTGGGACCCAGTACTTC.

The chain is built from TRBV27 and TRBJ1-6; possible D gene TRBD1, 5 bases. V was clipped by 2 bases and J by 3 bases, with 8 bases between them. This CDR3 has 15 residues. CDR1 and CDR2 (germline): MNHEY, SMNVEV (reference sequence). The CDR3, as DNA: TGTGCCAGCAGTTTACAGGGTGGCTATAATTCACCCCTCCACTTT. Protein product: CASSLQGGYNSPLHF.

As DNA, the CDR3 is TGCGCCAGCAGCCAAGATCCTTCTCGGGATCAGCCCCAGCATTTT. This gives the protein CASSQDPSRDQPQHF. V is TRBV4-1 and J is TRBJ1-5; D ambiguous. CDR1 is MGHRA, CDR2 YSYEKL, per germline. CDR3 length: 15 amino acids. V was shortened by 0 bases and J by 5 bases, with 11 bases between the two germline ends.

The chain employs TRBV5-1 and TRBJ2-3; the D is unclear. The germline CDR1 and CDR2 sequences are SGHRS and YFSETQ. Trimming took 4 bases from V and 2 from J, leaving 11 bases between them. This CDR3 is built from 14 residues. The CDR3 is CASSPFDSTDTQYF. The DNA of the CDR3 is TGCGCCAGCAGCCCTTTCGACTCCACAGATACGCAGTATTTT.

The rearrangement links TRBV5-1 to TRBJ1-6; 7 bases match TRBD1. In germline, CDR1 is SGHRS, CDR2 YFSETQ. The CDR3 contains 16 residues. V was pared by 0 bases and J by 4 bases, with 4 bases of the junction left unmatched. CDR3 amino acids: CASSLAGTAYNSPLHF. CDR3 nucleotides: TGCGCCAGCAGCTTGGCCGGGACAGCGTATAATTCACCCCTCCACTTT.

The chain employs TRBV6-1 and TRBJ2-1, with a possible D match to TRBD1 (5 bases). V was clipped by 2 bases and J by 6 bases, with 11 bases between them. Germline loops: CDR1 MNHNS, CDR2 SASEGT. CDR3 length: 14 residues. The CDR3: CASSEFGASNEQFF. The CDR3 region has the DNA TGTGCCAGCAGTGAATTTGGGGCTAGCAATGAGCAGTTCTTC.

The chain is built from TRBV20-1 and TRBJ2-7; unclear D gene. The germline gives CDR1 DFQATT, CDR2 SNEGSKA (reference sequence). Trimming stripped 6 bases from V and 3 bases from J, with 9 bases between. The CDR3 has 11 residues. CDR3 sequence (DNA): TGCAGTGCCTCTGACAACTACGAGCAGTACTTC. Residues: CSASDNYEQYF.

This clone has only one observation. This CDR3 reads CASSPITSGGTYEQYF. DNA for the CDR3: TGTGCCAGCAGCCCCATCACCAGCGGGGGGACTTACGAGCAGTACTTC. The chain links TRBV7-2 to TRBJ2-7, with 9 bases lining up with TRBD2. The germline V gene has CDR1 SGHTA and CDR2 FQGNSA. V gave up 5 bases and J gave up 4 bases; unmatched junction bases: 12. The CDR3 is made up of 16 amino acids.

The chain combines TRBV7-9 with TRBJ1-6, with D uncertain. This CDR3 has 14 residues. CDR1 and CDR2 (germline): SEHNR, FQNEAQ (reference sequence). V lost 1 base and J 7 bases, leaving 8 bases between the germline ends. The CDR3 here is CASSLVELNSPLHF. CDR3 DNA sequence: TGTGCCAGCAGCTTAGTGGAGCTAAATTCACCCCTCCACTTT.

This rearrangement joins TRBV6-5 to TRBJ1-6, with D possibly matching TRBD1 (6 bases). In germline, CDR1 is MNHEY, CDR2 SVGAGI. This CDR3 has 13 residues. Trimming took off 8 bases at V and 6 bases at J, with 11 bases between the two ends. This CDR3 is CASQDRFNSPLHF. The CDR3, as DNA: TGTGCCAGCCAGGACAGATTTAATTCACCCCTCCACTTT.